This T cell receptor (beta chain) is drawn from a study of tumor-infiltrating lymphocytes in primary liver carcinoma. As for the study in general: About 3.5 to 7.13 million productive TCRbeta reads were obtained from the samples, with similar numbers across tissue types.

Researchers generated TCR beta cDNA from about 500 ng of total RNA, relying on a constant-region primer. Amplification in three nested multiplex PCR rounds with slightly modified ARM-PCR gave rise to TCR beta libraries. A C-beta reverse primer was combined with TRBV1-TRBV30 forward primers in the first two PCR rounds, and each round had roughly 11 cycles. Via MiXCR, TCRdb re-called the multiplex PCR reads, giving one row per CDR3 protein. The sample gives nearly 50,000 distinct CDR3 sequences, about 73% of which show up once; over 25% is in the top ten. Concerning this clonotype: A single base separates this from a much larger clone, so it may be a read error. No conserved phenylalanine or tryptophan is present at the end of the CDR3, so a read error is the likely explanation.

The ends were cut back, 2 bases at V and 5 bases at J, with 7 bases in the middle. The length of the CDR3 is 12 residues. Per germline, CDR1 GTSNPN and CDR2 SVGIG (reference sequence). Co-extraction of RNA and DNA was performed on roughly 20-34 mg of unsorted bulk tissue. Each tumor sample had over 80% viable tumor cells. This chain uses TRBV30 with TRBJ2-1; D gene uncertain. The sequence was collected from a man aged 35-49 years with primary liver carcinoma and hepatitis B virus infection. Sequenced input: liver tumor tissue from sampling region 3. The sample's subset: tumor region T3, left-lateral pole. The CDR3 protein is CAWSPRDNEQFL. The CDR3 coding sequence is TGTGCCTGGAGTCCCCGGGACAATGAGCAGTTCCTC.